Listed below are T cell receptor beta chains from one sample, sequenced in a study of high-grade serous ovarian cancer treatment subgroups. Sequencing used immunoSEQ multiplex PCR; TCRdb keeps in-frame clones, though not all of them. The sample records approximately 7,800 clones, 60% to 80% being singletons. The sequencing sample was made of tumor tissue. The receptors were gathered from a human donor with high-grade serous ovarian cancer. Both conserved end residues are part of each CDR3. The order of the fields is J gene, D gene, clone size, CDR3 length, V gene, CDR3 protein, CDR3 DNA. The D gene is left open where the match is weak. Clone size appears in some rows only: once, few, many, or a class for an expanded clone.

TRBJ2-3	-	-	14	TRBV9	CASSVDPSFGTQYF	TGTGCCAGCAGCGTAGATCCTAGTTTCGGTACGCAGTATTTT
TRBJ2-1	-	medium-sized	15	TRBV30	CAWSGLAGIYNEQFF	TGTGCCTGGAGTGGTTTGGCGGGAATTTACAATGAGCAGTTCTTC
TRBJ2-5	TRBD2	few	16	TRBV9	CASSVGPTSWQETQYF	TGTGCCAGCAGCGTAGGGCCGACTAGCTGGCAAGAGACCCAGTACTTC
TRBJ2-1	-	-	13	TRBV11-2	CASSPRSPNEQFF	TGTGCCAGCAGCCCCAGAAGTCCTAATGAGCAGTTCTTC
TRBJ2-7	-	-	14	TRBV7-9	CASSLGLSRGEQYF	TGTGCCAGCAGCTTAGGGCTTAGCAGGGGCGAGCAGTACTTC
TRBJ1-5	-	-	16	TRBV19	CASSIVTGKGNQPQHF	TGTGCCAGTAGTATAGTGACTGGTAAAGGCAATCAGCCCCAGCATTTT
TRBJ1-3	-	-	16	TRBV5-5	CASSTPGTPSGNTIYF	TGTGCCAGCAGCACACCCGGGACACCCTCTGGAAACACCATATATTTT
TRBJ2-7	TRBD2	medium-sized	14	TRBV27	CASSLAGGNDEQYF	TGTGCCAGCAGTTTAGCGGGAGGGAACGACGAGCAGTACTTC
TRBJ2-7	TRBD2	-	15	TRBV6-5	CASKKKREGPHEQYF	TGTGCCAGCAAAAAAAAGCGGGAGGGCCCCCACGAGCAGTACTTC
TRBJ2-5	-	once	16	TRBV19	CASSISRTGRGETQYF	TGTGCCAGTAGTATCTCTAGGACAGGGAGGGGAGAGACCCAGTACTTC
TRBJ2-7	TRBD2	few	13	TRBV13	CASSTSRGGEQYF	TGTGCCAGCAGCACCAGCCGGGGGGGAGAGCAGTACTTC
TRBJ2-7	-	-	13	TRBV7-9	CASSPKGPYEQYF	TGTGCCAGCAGCCCCAAGGGGCCCTACGAGCAGTACTTC
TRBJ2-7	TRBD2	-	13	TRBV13	CASSLAEAYEQYF	TGTGCCAGCAGTCTAGCGGAGGCCTACGAGCAGTACTTC
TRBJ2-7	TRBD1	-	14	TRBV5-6	CASSYRDRELVQYF	TGTGCCAGCAGCTACCGGGACAGGGAACTGGTGCAGTATTTC
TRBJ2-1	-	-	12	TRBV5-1	CAIRSPRGEQFF	TGCGCCATCCGATCCCCAAGGGGCGAGCAGTTCTTC
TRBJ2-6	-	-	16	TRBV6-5	CASSSGTFTGANVLTF	TGTGCCAGCAGTTCCGGGACATTCACTGGGGCCAACGTCCTGACTTTC
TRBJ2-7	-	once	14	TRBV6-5	CASSYPGKGYEQYF	TGTGCCAGCAGTTACCCAGGGAAAGGCTACGAGCAGTACTTC
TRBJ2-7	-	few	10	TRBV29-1	CSVQEGEQYF	TGCAGCGTTCAGGAAGGCGAGCAGTACTTC
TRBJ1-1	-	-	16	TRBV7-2	CASSLRGRTGNTEAFF	TGTGCCAGCAGCTTAAGGGGCCGGACGGGAAACACTGAAGCTTTCTTT
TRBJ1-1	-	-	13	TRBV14	CASSQDRGRGAFF	TGTGCCAGCAGCCAAGATCGGGGCAGGGGAGCTTTCTTT
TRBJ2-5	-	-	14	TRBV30	CAWSVPGKSETQYF	TGTGCCTGGAGTGTACCAGGGAAATCGGAGACCCAGTACTTC
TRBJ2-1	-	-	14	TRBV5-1	CASSPGTVYNEQFF	TGCGCCAGCAGCCCGGGTACTGTATACAATGAGCAGTTCTTC
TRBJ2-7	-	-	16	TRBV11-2	CASSSSSFASTYEQYF	TGTGCCAGCAGCTCCTCTAGCTTCGCCTCAACCTACGAGCAGTACTTC
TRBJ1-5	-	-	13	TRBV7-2	CASSLERLQPQHF	TGTGCCAGCAGCCTCGAGCGGCTTCAGCCCCAGCATTTT
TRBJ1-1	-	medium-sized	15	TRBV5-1	CASSDSGMLGTEAFF	TGCGCCAGCAGCGACAGTGGTATGCTCGGCACTGAAGCTTTCTTT
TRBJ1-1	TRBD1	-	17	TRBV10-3	CATVLGTGMRLGTEAFF	TGTGCCACCGTCCTGGGGACAGGTATGCGCCTGGGCACTGAAGCTTTCTTT
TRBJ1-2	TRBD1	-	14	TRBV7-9	CASSPGQGMPGYTF	TGTGCCAGCAGCCCCGGACAGGGAATGCCTGGCTACACCTTC
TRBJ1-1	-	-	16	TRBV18	CASSPPTRDIYTEAFF	TGTGCCAGCTCACCACCGACAAGGGATATCTACACTGAAGCTTTCTTT
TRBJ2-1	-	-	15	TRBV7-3	CASSPPGWANNEQFF	TGTGCCAGCAGCCCACCAGGTTGGGCCAACAATGAGCAGTTCTTC
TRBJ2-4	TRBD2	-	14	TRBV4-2	CASSRGLAENIQYF	TGTGCCAGCAGCCGCGGACTAGCGGAAAACATTCAGTACTTC
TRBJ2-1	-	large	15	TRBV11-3	CASSLEQGSNNEQFF	TGTGCCAGCAGCTTAGAACAGGGATCCAACAATGAGCAGTTCTTC
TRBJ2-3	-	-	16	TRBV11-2	CASSSTRASSADTQYF	TGTGCCAGCAGCTCGACCAGGGCCTCAAGCGCAGATACGCAGTATTTT
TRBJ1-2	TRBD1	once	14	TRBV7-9	CASSIRQGGSGYTF	TGTGCCAGCAGCATCCGACAGGGAGGGAGTGGCTACACCTTC
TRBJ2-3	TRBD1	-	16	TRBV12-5	CASGLGQGASANTQYF	TGTGCTAGTGGTTTGGGACAGGGGGCGAGTGCAAATACGCAGTATTTT
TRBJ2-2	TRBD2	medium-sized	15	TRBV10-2	CASSGLAGVNGELFF	TGCGCCAGCAGTGGGCTAGCGGGAGTAAACGGGGAGCTGTTTTTT
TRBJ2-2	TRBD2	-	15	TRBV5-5	CASSPGTSIAGELFF	TGTGCCAGCAGCCCCGGGACTAGCATCGCCGGGGAGCTGTTTTTT
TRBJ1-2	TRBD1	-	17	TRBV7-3	CASSLSGGIGGANGYTF	TGTGCCAGCAGCCTCTCGGGGGGGATAGGGGGCGCGAATGGCTACACCTTC
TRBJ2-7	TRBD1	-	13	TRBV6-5	CASSFDRESEQYF	TGTGCCAGCAGTTTCGACAGGGAAAGCGAGCAGTACTTC
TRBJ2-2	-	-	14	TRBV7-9	CASSSDSNTGELFF	TGTGCCAGCAGTTCGGACAGCAACACCGGGGAGCTGTTTTTT
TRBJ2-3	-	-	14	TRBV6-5	CASTRGDGADTQYF	TGTGCCAGCACAAGGGGGGATGGGGCAGATACGCAGTATTTT
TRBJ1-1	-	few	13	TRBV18	CASSADSNTEAFF	TGTGCCAGCTCTGCGGACAGTAACACTGAAGCTTTCTTT
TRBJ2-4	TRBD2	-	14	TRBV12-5	CASGASGRLNIQYF	TGTGCTAGTGGAGCTAGCGGGAGGTTAAACATTCAGTACTTC
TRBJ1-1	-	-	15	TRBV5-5	CASSLDRRMNTEAFF	TGTGCCAGCAGCTTGGACAGACGCATGAACACTGAAGCTTTCTTT
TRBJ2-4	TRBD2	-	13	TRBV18	CASSQSQRENQYF	TGTGCCAGCTCACAAAGCCAGCGGGAAAATCAGTACTTC
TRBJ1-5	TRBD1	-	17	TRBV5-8	CASRSGTGKGSNQPQHF	TGTGCCAGCCGCTCCGGGACAGGGAAAGGGAGCAATCAGCCCCAGCATTTT
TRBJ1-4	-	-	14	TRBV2	CASSDLRGGEKLFF	TGTGCCAGCAGTGATCTCAGGGGTGGCGAAAAACTGTTTTTT
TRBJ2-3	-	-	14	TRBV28	CASSFLSGTDTQYF	TGTGCCAGCAGTTTTCTTTCGGGCACAGATACGCAGTATTTT
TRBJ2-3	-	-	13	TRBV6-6	CASSYSEGDTQYF	TGTGCCAGCAGTTATTCCGAGGGGGATACGCAGTATTTT
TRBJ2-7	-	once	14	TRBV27	CASSPRQGAYEQYF	TGTGCCAGCAGTCCCCGTCAGGGCGCCTACGAGCAGTACTTC
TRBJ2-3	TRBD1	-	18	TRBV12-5	CASGHNQDGQARTDTQYF	TGTGCTAGTGGTCACAACCAGGATGGACAGGCTCGCACAGATACGCAGTATTTT
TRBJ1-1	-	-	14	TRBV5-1	CASSPWGGNTEAFF	TGCGCCAGCAGCCCCTGGGGGGGGAACACTGAAGCTTTCTTT
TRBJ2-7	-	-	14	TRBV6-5	CASKEGGGFYEQYF	TGTGCCAGCAAGGAGGGCGGGGGCTTCTACGAGCAGTACTTC
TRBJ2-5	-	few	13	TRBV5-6	CASSGARQETQYF	TGTGCCAGCAGCGGCGCGAGGCAAGAGACCCAGTACTTC
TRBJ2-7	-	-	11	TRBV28	CASSSPREQYF	TGTGCCAGCAGTTCTCCCCGCGAGCAGTACTTC
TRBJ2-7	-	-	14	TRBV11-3	CASSLRGTAAEQYF	TGTGCCAGCAGCTTAAGGGGGACCGCGGCCGAGCAGTACTTC
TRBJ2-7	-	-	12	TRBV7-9	CASSSEAYEQYF	TGTGCCAGCAGCTCAGAGGCTTACGAGCAGTACTTC
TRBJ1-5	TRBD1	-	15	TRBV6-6	CASSKTGTGNQPQHF	TGTGCCAGCAGTAAAACCGGGACAGGAAATCAGCCCCAGCATTTT
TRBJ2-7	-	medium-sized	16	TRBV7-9	CASSSSSFASTYEQYF	TGTGCCAGCAGCTCCTCTAGCTTCGCCTCAACCTACGAGCAGTACTTC
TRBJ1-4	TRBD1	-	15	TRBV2	CASSVPGQGSEKLFF	TGTGCCAGCAGTGTTCCGGGACAGGGGTCTGAAAAACTGTTTTTT